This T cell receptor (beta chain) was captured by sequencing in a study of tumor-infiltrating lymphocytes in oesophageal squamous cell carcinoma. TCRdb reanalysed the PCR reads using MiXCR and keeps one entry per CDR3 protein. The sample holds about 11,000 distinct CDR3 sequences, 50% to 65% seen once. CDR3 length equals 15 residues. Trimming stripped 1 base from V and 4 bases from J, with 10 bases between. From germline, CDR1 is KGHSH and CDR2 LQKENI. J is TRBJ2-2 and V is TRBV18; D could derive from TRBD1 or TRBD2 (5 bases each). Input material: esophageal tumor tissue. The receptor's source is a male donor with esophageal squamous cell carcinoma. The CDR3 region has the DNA TGTGCCAGCTCACCACTCGCAGGGACCACCGGGGAGCTGTTTTTT. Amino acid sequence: CASSPLAGTTGELFF. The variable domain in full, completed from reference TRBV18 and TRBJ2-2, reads NAGVMQNPRHLVRRRGQEARLRCSPMKGHSHVYWYRQLPEEGLKFMVYLQKENIIDESGMPKERFSAEFPKEGPSILRIQQVVRGDSAAYFCASSPLAGTTGELFFGEGSRLTVL.